This is a list of T cell receptor beta chains from one sample in a study of cytomegalovirus exposure and HLA in healthy donors. Only in-frame clones appear in the TCRdb table, and some are missing; sequencing was by immunoSEQ multiplex PCR. The sample yields roughly 98,000 clones, 80% to 90% seen once. Sequencing was done on a sample of PBMCs. The receptors shown here come from a man aged 35 to 55 in good health and CMV-seronegative. The CDR3 runs from the conserved cysteine through the conserved F or W.

>TRBV6-1|TRBJ1-1
CASSGKQGATEAFF
>TRBV19|TRBJ2-7
CASSIENRGEQYF
>TRBV7-7|TRBJ2-7
CASSLEPGSYEQYF
>TRBV18|TRBJ2-3
CASSWTSGHTDTQYF
>TRBV2|TRBJ2-5
CASSGRGAGETQYF
>TRBV7-9|TRBJ2-1
CASSSTHRVWQGHEQFF
>TRBV9|TRBJ1-2
CASSVGTAKNYGYTF
>TRBV18|TRBJ2-7
CASSPQGAGNEQYF
>TRBV7-7|TRBJ2-1
CASSQSGGNEQFF
>TRBV19|TRBJ1-3
CASSISPGGNTIYF
>TRBV18|TRBJ1-2
CASHGQGTLSNYGYTF
>TRBV18|TRBJ1-1
CASSPRGNQGEEAFF
>TRBV5-4|TRBJ2-5
CASSSNRGISETRYF
>TRBV19|TRBJ2-1
CASSIGRGSYNEQFF
>TRBV27|TRBJ1-2
CASSLLGAIAGGYTF
>TRBV5-5|TRBJ1-5
CASSPGTHNQPQHF
>TRBV2|TRBJ1-1
CANPPRSRNTEAFF
>TRBV9|TRBJ2-5
CASSVALAGGRETQYF
>TRBV28|TRBJ2-6
CASSMAGTAISGANVLTF
>TRBV28|TRBJ1-2
CASFTGGKNYGYTF
>TRBV7-6|TRBJ1-2
CASSLAGTYGYTF
>TRBV9|TRBJ2-5
CASSPGGTVQETQYF
>TRBV6-1|TRBJ2-2
CASSEHGELFF
>TRBV9|TRBJ1-6
CASSPRQGLDSPLHF
>TRBV16|TRBJ1-6
CASSQWRQVHNSPLHF
>TRBV19|TRBJ1-2
CATAGDRGGYGYTF
>TRBV4-1|TRBJ2-7
CASSQVRDRGPYEQYF
>TRBV7-2|TRBJ2-7
CASSLGLWQSYEQYF
>TRBV5-4|TRBJ2-3
CASSGTGTTDTQYF